One T cell receptor beta chain is described in this entry. What it binds is unknown. V was clipped by 0 bases and J by 5 bases, with 13 bases between them. This CDR3 spans 15 amino acids. Germline CDR1 MGHDK, CDR2 SYGVNS. This sample was included in a study of OX40 agonist ivuxolimab in advanced cancers. Study at large: In this cohort, patients received ivuxolimab, an agonistic anti-OX40 (CD134) antibody. The eligibility criteria allowed prior anti-PD-1, anti-PD-L1 or anti-CTLA-4 therapy, and approximately 40% had some.

Sequencing used immunoSEQ multiplex PCR; TCRdb keeps in-frame clones, though not all of them. Here the sample spans under 40,000 clones, about three quarters being singletons. Broader study findings: The work left the antigen specificity of expanded peripheral T cells undetermined. Fewer expanded clones were found on average in CD4+ than in CD8+ T cells.

The material was CD4+ or CD8+ T cells sorted from blood, obtained in a trial of the OX40 agonist ivuxolimab. The J gene is TRBJ2-5, the V gene TRBV25-1; D is possibly TRBD2 (5 bases). The sequence came from an adult with an advanced solid tumor such as melanoma, head and neck, liver or kidney cancer. CDR3 sequence reads: CASSEYRASWETQYF. The CDR3, as DNA: TGTGCCAGCAGTGAATACCGGGCTAGCTGGGAGACCCAGTACTTC.